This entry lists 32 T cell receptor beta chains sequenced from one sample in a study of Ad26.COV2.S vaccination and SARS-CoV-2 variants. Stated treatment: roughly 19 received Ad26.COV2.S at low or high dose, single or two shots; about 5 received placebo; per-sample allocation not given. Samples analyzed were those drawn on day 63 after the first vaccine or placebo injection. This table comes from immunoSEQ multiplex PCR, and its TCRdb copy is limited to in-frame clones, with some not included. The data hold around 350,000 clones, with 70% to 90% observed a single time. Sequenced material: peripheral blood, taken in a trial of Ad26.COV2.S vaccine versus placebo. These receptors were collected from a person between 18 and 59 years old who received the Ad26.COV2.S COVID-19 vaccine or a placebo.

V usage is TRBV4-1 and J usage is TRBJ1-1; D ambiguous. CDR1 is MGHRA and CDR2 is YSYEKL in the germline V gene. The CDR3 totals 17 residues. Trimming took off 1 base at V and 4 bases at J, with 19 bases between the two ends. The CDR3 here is CASSQVQSLGWGTEAFF. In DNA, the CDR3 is TGCGCCAGCAGCCAAGTCCAGTCCCTGGGGTGGGGCACTGAAGCTTTCTTT.

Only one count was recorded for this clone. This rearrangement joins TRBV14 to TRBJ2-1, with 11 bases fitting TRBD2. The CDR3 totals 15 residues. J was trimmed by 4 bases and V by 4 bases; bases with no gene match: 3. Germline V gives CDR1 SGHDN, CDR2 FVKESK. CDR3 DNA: TGTGCCAGCAGCCTGGGACTAGCGGAGTACAATGAGCAGTTCTTC. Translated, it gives CASSLGLAEYNEQFF.

In DNA form, the CDR3 reads TGTGCCATCAGTGAAAGGGACAGGGTTAATTCACCCCTCCACTTT. Translating it yields CAISERDRVNSPLHF. This chain links TRBV10-3 with TRBJ1-6; 9 positions match TRBD1. Germline V lookup: CDR1 ENHRY, CDR2 SYGVKD. J was trimmed by 6 bases and V by 3 bases; bases with no gene match: 3. This CDR3 comprises 15 residues.

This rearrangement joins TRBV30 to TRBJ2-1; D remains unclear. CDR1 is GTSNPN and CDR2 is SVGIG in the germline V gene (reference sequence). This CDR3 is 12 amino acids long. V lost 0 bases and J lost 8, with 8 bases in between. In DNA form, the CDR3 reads TGTGCCTGGAGTGTACCCCAGGATGAGCAGTTCTTC. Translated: CAWSVPQDEQFF.

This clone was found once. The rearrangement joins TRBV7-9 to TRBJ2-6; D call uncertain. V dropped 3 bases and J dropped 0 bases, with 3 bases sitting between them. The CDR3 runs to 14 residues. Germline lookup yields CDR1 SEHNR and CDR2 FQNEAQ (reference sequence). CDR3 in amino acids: CASSFSSGANVLTF. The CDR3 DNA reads TGTGCCAGCAGCTTCAGCTCTGGGGCCAACGTCCTGACTTTC.

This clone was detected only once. The CDR3 DNA reads TGTGCCGCGGGAGGGGGCACGAACACCGGGGAGCTGTTTTTT. It is translated as CAAGGGTNTGELFF. The V and J genes are TRBV10-3 and TRBJ2-2; 9 positions agree with TRBD2. Germline V gene lookup returns CDR1 ENHRY and CDR2 SYGVKD. CDR3 length: 14 amino acids. V was clipped by 11 bases and J by 0 bases; unmatched bases: 4.

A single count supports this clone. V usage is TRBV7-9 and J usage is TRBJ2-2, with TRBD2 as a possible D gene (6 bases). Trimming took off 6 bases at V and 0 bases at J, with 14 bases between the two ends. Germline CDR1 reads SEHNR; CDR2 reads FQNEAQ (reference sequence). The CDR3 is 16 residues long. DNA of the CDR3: TGTGCCAGCAGTGAGATAGGAGGGTCGAACACCGGGGAGCTGTTTTTT. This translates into CASSEIGGSNTGELFF. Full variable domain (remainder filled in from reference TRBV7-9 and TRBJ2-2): DTGVSQNPRHKITKRGQNVTFRCDPISEHNRLYWYRQTLGQGPEFLTYFQNEAQLEKSRLLSDRFSAERPKGSFSTLEIQRTEQGDSAMYLCASSEIGGSNTGELFFGEGSRLTVL.

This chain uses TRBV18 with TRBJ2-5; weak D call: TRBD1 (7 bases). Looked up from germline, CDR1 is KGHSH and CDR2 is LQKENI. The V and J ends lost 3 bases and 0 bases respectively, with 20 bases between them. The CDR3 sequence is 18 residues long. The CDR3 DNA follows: TGTGCCAGCTCACCGTTTCGTGCGGGGACAGCAAACCAAGAGACCCAGTACTTC. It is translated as CASSPFRAGTANQETQYF.

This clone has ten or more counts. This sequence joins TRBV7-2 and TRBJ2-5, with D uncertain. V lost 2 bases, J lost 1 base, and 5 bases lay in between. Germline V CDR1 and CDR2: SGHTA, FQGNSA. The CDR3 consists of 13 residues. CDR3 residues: CASSLISQETQYF. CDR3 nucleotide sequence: TGTGCCAGCAGCTTAATCTCCCAAGAGACCCAGTACTTC.

The CDR3 bases are TGTGCCAGCAGCTTATCTTGGGGGGCCGGGCAGCCCCAGCATTTT. Protein product: CASSLSWGAGQPQHF. The chain links TRBV7-2 to TRBJ1-5; D is perhaps TRBD1 (6 bases). CDR1 SGHTA and CDR2 FQGNSA come from the germline V gene. This CDR3 region has 15 residues. Trimming removed 2 bases at V and 7 bases at J, with 15 bases between.

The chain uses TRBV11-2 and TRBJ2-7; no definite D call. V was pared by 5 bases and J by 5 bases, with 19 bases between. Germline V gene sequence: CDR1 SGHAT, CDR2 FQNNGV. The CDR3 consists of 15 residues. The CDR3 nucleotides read TGTGCCAGCAGCCCGTCTGCTCCGATAGCACACGAGCAGTACTTC. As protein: CASSPSAPIAHEQYF. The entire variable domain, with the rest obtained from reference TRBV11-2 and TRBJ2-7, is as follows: EAGVAQSPRYKIIEKRQSVAFWCNPISGHATLYWYQQILGQGPKLLIQFQNNGVVDDSQLPKDRFSAERLKGVDSTLKIQPAKLEDSAVYLCASSPSAPIAHEQYFGPGTRLTVT.

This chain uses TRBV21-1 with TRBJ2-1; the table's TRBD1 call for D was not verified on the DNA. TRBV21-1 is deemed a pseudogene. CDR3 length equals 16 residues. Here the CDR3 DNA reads TGTGCCAGCAGCACATATGCACATTCCCGATACAATGAGCAGTTCTTC. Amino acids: CASSTYAHSRYNEQFF.

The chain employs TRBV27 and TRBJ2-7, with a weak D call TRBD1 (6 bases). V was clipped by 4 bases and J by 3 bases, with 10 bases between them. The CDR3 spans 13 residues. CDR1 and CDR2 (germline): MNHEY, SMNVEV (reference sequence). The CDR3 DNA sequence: TGTGCCAGCAGTTCCAGGGGCGACTACGAGCAGTACTTC. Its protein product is CASSSRGDYEQYF.

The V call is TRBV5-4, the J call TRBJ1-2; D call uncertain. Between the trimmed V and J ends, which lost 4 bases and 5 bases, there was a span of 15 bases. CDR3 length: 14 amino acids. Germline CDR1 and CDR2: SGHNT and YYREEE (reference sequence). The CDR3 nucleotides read TGTGCCAGCAGCCCGACGTTAATGGAATATGGCTACACCTTC. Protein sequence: CASSPTLMEYGYTF.

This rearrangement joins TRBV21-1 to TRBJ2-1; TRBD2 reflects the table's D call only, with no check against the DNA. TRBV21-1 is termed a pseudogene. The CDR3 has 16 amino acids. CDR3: CASSLPLAGGWNEQFF. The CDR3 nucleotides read TGTGCCAGCAGCCTCCCGCTAGCGGGAGGTTGGAATGAGCAGTTCTTC.

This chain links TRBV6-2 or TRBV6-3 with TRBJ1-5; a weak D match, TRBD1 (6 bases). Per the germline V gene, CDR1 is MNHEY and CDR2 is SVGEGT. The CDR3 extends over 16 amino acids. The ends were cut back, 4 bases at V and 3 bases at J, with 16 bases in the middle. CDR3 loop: CASSWERTVNNQPQHF. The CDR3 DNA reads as TGTGCCAGCAGTTGGGAAAGGACAGTTAACAATCAGCCCCAGCATTTT.

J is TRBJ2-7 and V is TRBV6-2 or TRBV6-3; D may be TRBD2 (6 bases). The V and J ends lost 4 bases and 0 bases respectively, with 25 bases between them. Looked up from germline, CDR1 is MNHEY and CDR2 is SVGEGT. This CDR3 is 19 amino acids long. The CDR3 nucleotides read TGTGCCAGCAGTTTCAACTCAGCAAAGACTAGTCCTAACTCCTACGAGCAGTACTTC. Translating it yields CASSFNSAKTSPNSYEQYF.

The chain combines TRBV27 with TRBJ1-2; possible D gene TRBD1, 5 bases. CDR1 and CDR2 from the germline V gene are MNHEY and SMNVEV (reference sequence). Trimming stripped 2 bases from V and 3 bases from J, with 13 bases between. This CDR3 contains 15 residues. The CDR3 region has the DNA TGTGCCAGCAGTTTACGAGGGACTATCGACTATGGCTACACCTTC. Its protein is CASSLRGTIDYGYTF.

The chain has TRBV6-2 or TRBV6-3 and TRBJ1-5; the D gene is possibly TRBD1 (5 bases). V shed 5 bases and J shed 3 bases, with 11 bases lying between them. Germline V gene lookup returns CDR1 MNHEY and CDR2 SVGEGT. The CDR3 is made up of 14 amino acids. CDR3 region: CASSMEQANQPQHF. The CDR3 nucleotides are TGTGCCAGCAGTATGGAACAGGCCAATCAGCCCCAGCATTTT.

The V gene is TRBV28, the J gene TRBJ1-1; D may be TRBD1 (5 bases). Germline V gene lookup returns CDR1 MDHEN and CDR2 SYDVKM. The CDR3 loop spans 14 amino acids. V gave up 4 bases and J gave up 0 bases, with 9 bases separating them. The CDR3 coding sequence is TGTGCCAGCAGTTCGACAGCCATGAACACTGAAGCTTTCTTT. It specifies CASSSTAMNTEAFF.

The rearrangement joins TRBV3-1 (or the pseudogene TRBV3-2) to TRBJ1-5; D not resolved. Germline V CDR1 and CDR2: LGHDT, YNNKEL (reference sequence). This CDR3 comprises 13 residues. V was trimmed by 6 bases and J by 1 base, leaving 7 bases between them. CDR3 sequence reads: CASSDNSNQPQHF. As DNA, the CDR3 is TGTGCCAGCAGTGACAACAGCAATCAGCCCCAGCATTTT.

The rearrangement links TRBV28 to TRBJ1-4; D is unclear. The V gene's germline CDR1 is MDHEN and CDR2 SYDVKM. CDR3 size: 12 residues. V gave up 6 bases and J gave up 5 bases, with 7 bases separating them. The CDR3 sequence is CASRRANEKLFF. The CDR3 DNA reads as TGTGCCAGCAGACGGGCCAATGAAAAACTGTTTTTT.

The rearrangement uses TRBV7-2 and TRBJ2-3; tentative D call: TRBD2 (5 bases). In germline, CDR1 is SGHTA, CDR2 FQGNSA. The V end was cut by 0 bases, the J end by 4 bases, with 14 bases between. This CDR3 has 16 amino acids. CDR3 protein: CASSLASGTRADTQYF. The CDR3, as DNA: TGTGCCAGCAGCTTAGCGAGCGGCACCCGGGCAGATACGCAGTATTTT.

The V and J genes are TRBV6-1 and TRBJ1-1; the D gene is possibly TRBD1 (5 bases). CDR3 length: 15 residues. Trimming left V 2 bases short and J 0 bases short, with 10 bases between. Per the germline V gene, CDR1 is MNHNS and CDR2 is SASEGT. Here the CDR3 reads CASSEQATVNTEAFF. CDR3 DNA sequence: TGTGCCAGCAGTGAACAGGCGACAGTGAACACTGAAGCTTTCTTT.

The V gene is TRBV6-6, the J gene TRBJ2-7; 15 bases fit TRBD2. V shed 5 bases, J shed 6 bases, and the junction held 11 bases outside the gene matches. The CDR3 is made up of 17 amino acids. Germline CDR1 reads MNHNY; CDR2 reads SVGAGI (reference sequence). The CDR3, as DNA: TGTGCCAGCAGTCCGCGGACTAGCGGGGGGGCTCTCTTCGAGCAGTACTTC. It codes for CASSPRTSGGALFEQYF.

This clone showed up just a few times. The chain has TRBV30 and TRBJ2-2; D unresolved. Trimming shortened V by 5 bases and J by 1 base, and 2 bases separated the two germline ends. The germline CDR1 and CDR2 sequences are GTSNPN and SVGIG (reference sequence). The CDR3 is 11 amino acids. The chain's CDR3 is CAWGNTGELFF. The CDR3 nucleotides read TGTGCCTGGGGGAACACCGGGGAGCTGTTTTTT.

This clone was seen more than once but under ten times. The CDR3 reads CASSYSPVGGGETQYF. Here the CDR3 DNA reads TGTGCCAGCAGTTATTCTCCTGTAGGGGGCGGGGAGACCCAGTACTTC. The genes are TRBV6-2 or TRBV6-3 and TRBJ2-5; 7 bases map to TRBD1. CDR1 MNHEY and CDR2 SVGEGT come from the germline V gene. The CDR3 totals 16 residues. V was clipped by 3 bases and J by 5 bases; unmatched bases: 12.

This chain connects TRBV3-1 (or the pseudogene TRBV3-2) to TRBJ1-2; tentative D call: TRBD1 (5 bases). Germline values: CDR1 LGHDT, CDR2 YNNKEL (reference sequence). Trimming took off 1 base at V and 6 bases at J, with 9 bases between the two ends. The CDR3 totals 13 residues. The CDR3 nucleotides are TGTGCCAGCAGCCAAGGGGGCCCCGATGGCTACACCTTC. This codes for CASSQGGPDGYTF.

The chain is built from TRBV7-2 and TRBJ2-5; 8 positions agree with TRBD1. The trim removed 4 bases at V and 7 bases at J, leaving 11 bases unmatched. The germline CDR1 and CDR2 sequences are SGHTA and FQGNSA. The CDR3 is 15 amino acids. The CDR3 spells CASSSRQGSLGTQYF. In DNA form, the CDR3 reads TGTGCCAGCAGCTCCCGACAGGGGAGCCTCGGGACCCAGTACTTC.

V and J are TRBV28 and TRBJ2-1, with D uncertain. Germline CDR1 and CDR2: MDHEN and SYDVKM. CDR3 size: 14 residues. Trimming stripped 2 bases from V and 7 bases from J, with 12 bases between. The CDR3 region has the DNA TGTGCCAGCAGTTTAAGGGCAGCCAGTAATGAGCAGTTCTTC. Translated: CASSLRAASNEQFF.

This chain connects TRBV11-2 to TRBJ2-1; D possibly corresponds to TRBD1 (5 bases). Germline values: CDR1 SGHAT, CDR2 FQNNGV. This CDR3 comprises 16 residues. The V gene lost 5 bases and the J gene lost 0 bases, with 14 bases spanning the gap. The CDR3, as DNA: TGTGCCAGCAGCCACGTGACAGTGAGCTCCTACAATGAGCAGTTCTTC. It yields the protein CASSHVTVSSYNEQFF. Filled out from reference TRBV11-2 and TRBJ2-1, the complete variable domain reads EAGVAQSPRYKIIEKRQSVAFWCNPISGHATLYWYQQILGQGPKLLIQFQNNGVVDDSQLPKDRFSAERLKGVDSTLKIQPAKLEDSAVYLCASSHVTVSSYNEQFFGPGTRLTVL.

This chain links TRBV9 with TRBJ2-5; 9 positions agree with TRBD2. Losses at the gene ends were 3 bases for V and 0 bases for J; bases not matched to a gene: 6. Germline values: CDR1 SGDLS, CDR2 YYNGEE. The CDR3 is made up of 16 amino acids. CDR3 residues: CASSGLLAGNQETQYF. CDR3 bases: TGTGCCAGCAGCGGTCTACTAGCGGGTAACCAAGAGACCCAGTACTTC.